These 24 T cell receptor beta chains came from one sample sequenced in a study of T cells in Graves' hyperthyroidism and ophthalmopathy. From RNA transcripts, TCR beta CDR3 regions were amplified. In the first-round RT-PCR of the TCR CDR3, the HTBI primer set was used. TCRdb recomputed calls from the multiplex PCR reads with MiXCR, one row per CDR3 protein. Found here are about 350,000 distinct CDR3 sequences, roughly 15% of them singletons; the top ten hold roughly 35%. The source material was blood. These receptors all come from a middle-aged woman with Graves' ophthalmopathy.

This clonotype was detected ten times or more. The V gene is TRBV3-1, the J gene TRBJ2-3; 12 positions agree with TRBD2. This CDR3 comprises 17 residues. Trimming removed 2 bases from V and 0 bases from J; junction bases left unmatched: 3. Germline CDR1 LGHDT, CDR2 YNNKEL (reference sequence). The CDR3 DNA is TGTGCCAGCAGCCAACTAGCGGGGGGGCCCAGCACAGATACGCAGTATTTT. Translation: CASSQLAGGPSTDTQYF.

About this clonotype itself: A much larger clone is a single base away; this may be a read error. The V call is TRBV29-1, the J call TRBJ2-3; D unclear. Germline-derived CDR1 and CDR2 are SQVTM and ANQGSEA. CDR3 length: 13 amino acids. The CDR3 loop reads CSGGEPDTDTRYF. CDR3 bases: TGCAGCGGTGGGGAACCAGACACAGATACGCGGTATTTT.

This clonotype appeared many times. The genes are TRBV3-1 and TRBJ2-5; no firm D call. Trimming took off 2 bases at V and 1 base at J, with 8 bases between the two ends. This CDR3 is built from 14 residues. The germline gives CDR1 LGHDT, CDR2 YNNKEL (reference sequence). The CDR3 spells CASSQSALQETQYF. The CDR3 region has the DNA TGTGCCAGCAGCCAATCGGCGCTCCAAGAGACCCAGTACTTC.

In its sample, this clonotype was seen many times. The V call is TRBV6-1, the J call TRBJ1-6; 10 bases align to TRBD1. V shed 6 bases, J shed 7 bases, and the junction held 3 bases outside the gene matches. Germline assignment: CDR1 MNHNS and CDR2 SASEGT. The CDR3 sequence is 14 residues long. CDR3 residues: CASRRTGGNSPLHF. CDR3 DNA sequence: TGTGCCAGCAGGCGGACAGGGGGAAATTCACCCCTCCACTTT.

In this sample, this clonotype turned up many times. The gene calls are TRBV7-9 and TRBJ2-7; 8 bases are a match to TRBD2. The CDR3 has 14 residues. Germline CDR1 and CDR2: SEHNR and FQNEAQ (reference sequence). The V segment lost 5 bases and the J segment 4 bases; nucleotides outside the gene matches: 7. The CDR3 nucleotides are TGTGCCAGCAGCAGAGGGACGGGAGGGTACGAGCAGTACTTC. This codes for CASSRGTGGYEQYF.

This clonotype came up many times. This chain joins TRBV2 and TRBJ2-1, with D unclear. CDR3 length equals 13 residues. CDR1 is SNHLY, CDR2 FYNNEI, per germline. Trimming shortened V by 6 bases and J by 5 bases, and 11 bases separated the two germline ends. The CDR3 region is CASRVAGNNEQFF. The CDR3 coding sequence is TGTGCCAGCAGAGTAGCAGGTAACAATGAGCAGTTCTTC.

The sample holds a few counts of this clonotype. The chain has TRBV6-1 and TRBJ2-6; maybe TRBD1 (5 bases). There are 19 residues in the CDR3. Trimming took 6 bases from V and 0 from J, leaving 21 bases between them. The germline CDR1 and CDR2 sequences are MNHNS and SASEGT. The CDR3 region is CASSPLRTSLSSGANVLTF. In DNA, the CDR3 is TGTGCCAGCAGCCCCTTGAGGACATCTCTATCCTCTGGGGCCAACGTCCTGACTTTC.

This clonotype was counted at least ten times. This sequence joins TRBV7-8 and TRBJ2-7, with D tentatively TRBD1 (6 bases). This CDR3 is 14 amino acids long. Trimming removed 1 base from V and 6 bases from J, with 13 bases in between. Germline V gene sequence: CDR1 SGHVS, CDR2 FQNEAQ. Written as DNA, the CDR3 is TGTGCCAGCAGCTTAGAGGACGACAGGAGCGAGCAGTACTTC. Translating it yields CASSLEDDRSEQYF.

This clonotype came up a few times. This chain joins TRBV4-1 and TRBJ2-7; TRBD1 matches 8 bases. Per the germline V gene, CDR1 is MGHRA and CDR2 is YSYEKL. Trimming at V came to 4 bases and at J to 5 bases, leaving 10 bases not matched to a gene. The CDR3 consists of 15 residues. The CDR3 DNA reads TGCGCCAGCAGCCTCTCCGACAGGGGAATCCACGAGCAGTACTTC. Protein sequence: CASSLSDRGIHEQYF.

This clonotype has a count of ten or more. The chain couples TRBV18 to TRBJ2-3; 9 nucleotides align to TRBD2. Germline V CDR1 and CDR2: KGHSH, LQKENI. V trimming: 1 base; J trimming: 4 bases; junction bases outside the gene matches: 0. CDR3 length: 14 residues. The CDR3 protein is CASSPLAGADTQYF. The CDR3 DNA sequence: TGTGCCAGCTCACCACTAGCGGGGGCAGATACGCAGTATTTT.

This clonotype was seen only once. CDR3 sequence: CASSSGGQGDRRAFF. CDR3 bases: TGTGCCAGCAGCTCAGGGGGACAGGGGGATCGGAGAGCTTTCTTT. The V call is TRBV11-2, the J call TRBJ1-1; TRBD1 matches 11 bases. This CDR3 has 15 residues. V was pared by 4 bases and J by 10 bases, with 11 bases of the junction left unmatched. CDR1 SGHAT and CDR2 FQNNGV come from the germline V gene. Drawing the rest from reference TRBV11-2 and TRBJ1-1, the complete variable domain is EAGVAQSPRYKIIEKRQSVAFWCNPISGHATLYWYQQILGQGPKLLIQFQNNGVVDDSQLPKDRFSAERLKGVDSTLKIQPAKLEDSAVYLCASSSGGQGDRRAFFGQGTRLTVV.

The DNA of the CDR3 is TGTGCCATCAGTGAGTCCGGCAGGGGGCCAACTGAAGCTTTCTTT. Encoded protein: CAISESGRGPTEAFF. The chain couples TRBV10-3 to TRBJ1-1; 8 bases agree with TRBD1. In germline, CDR1 is ENHRY, CDR2 SYGVKD. After removal of 0 bases from V and 5 bases from J, the junction contained 5 bases not matched to a gene. This CDR3 region has 15 residues.

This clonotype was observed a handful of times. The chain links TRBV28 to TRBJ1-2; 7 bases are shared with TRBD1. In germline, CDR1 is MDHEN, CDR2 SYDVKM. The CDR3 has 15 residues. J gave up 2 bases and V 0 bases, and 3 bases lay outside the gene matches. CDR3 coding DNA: TGTGCCAGCAGTTTATGGGCAGGGGGGAACTATGGCTACACCTTC. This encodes CASSLWAGGNYGYTF.

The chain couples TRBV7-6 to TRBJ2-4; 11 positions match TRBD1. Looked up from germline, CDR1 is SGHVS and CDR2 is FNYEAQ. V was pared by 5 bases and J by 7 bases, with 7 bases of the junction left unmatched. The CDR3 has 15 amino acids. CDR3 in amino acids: CASSHGQGAGNIQYF. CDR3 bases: TGTGCCAGCAGCCATGGACAGGGGGCTGGGAACATTCAGTACTTC. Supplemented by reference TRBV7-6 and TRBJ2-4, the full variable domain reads GAGVSQSPRYKVTKRGQDVALRCDPISGHVSLYWYRQALGQGPEFLTYFNYEAQQDKSGLPNDRFSAERPEGSISTLTIQRTEQRDSAMYRCASSHGQGAGNIQYFGAGTRLSVL.

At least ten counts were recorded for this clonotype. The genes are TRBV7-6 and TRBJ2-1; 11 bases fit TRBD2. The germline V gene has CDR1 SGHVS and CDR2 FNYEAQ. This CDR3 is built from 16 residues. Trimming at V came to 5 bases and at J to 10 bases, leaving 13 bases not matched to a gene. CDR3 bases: TGTGCCAGCAGCACTAGCGGGAGCGGGAGGCCTCCAGAGCAGTTCTTC. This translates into CASSTSGSGRPPEQFF.

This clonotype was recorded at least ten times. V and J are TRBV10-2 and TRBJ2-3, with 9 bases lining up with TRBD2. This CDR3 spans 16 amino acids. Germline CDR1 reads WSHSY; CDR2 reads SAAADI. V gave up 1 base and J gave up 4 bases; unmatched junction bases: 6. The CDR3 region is CASSEFVAGVPDTQYF. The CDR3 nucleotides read TGCGCCAGCAGTGAGTTCGTAGCGGGAGTCCCAGATACGCAGTATTTT.

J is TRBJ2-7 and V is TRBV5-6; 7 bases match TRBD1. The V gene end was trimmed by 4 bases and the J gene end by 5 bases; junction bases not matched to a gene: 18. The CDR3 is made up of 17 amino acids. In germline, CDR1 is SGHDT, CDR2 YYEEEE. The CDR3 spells CASSVMSSGGNRHEQYF. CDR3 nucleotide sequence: TGTGCCAGCAGCGTTATGTCATCAGGGGGAAACCGCCACGAGCAGTACTTC. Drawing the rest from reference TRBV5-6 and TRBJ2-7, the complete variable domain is DAGVTQSPTHLIKTRGQQVTLRCSPKSGHDTVSWYQQALGQGPQFIFQYYEEEERQRGNFPDRFSGHQFPNYSSELNVNALLLGDSALYLCASSVMSSGGNRHEQYFGPGTRLTVT.

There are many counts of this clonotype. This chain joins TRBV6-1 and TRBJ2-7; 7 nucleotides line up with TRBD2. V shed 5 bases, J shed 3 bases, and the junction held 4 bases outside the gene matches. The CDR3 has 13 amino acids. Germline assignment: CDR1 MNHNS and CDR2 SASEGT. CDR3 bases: TGTGCCAGCAGTTTCAAGCGGGGCTACGAGCAGTACTTC. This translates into CASSFKRGYEQYF.

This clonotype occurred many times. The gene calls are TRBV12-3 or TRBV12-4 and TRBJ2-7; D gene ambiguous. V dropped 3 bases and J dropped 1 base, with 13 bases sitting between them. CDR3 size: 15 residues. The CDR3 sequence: CASSLGRLPSYEQYF. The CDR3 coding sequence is TGTGCCAGCAGTTTGGGCCGACTGCCTTCCTACGAGCAGTACTTC.

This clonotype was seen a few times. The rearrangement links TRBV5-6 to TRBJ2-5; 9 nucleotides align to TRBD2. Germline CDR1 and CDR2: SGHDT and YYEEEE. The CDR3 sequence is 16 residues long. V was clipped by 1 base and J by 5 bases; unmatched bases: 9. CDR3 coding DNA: TGTGCCAGCAGCTTGATCCAGACTAGCGGCCGGGAGACCCAGTACTTC. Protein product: CASSLIQTSGRETQYF.

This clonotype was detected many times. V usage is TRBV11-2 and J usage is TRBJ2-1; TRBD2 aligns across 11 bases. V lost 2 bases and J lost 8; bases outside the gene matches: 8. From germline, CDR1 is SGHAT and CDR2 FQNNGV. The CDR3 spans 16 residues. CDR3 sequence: CASSLKLAGVSYEQFF. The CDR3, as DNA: TGTGCCAGCAGCTTAAAACTAGCGGGAGTGTCGTATGAGCAGTTCTTC.

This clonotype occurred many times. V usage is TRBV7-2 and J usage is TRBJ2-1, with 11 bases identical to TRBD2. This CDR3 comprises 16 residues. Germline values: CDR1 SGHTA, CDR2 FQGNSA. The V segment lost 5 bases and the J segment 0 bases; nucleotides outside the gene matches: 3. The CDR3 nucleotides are TGTGCCAGCAGCGCTAGCGGGGGGAGCTCCTACAATGAGCAGTTCTTC. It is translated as CASSASGGSSYNEQFF.

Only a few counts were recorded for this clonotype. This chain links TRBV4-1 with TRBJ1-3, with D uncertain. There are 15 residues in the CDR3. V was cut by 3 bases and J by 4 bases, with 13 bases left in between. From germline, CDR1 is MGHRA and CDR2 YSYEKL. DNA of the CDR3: TGCGCCAGCAGCCATCCGAGCCGGGCGGGAAACACCATATATTTT. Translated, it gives CASSHPSRAGNTIYF.

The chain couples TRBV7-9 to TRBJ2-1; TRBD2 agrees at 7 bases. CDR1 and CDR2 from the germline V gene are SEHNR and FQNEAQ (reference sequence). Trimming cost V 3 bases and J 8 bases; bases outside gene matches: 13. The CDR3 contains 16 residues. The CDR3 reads CASSLRLAAASDEQFF. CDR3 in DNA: TGTGCCAGCAGCTTGAGGCTAGCGGCAGCAAGCGATGAGCAGTTCTTC. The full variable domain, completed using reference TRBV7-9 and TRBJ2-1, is DTGVSQNPRHKITKRGQNVTFRCDPISEHNRLYWYRQTLGQGPEFLTYFQNEAQLEKSRLLSDRFSAERPKGSFSTLEIQRTEQGDSAMYLCASSLRLAAASDEQFFGPGTRLTVL.